The 15 T cell receptor beta chains given below trace back to one sample, sequenced in a study of PD-1 blockade in classical Hodgkin lymphoma. The table came from immunoSEQ multiplex PCR; TCRdb's copy has only in-frame clones and leaves some out. The data show around 27,000 clones, more than 80% seen once. The time point is: newly diagnosed, previously untreated cHL patient sample. Out of thawed PBMCs, magnetic negative selection purified CD4+ T cells. What was sequenced was CD4+ T cells from blood. The source of these receptors is a human donor with classical Hodgkin lymphoma.

This chain joins TRBV11-2 and TRBJ2-7; D assignment may be TRBD1 or TRBD2 (6 bases each). The CDR3 contains 15 residues. Per germline, CDR1 SGHAT and CDR2 FQNNGV. Trimming left V 2 bases short and J 1 base short, with 12 bases between. In DNA, the CDR3 is TGTGCCAGCAGCTTAAGCACAGGGACTTCCTACGAGCAGTACTTC. Its translation is CASSLSTGTSYEQYF.

The chain recombines TRBV6-6 with TRBJ2-7; TRBD2 agrees at 10 bases. The germline gives CDR1 MNHNY, CDR2 SVGAGI (reference sequence). The ends lost 6 bases at V and 4 bases at J; junction bases unmatched: 9. The CDR3 runs to 15 residues. CDR3 nucleotide sequence: TGTGCCAGCAGAGTAGCGGGAGGACCCCCTTACGAGCAGTACTTC. It yields the protein CASRVAGGPPYEQYF.

V and J are TRBV28 and TRBJ2-3, with 12 bases aligning to TRBD1. V shed 6 bases, J shed 4 bases, and the junction held 5 bases outside the gene matches. CDR1 is MDHEN, CDR2 SYDVKM, per germline. CDR3 length: 15 residues. CDR3 nucleotides: TGTGCCAGCAGCCGGGACAGGGGGCCCTCAGATACGCAGTATTTT. Its translation is CASSRDRGPSDTQYF.

This chain links TRBV2 with TRBJ2-7, with D uncertain. The CDR3 covers 14 residues. The germline gives CDR1 SNHLY, CDR2 FYNNEI. V was pared by 9 bases and J by 4 bases, with 19 bases between. Written as DNA, the CDR3 is TGTGCCAGTTTGCCGGGCCGCGGAAGGTACGAGCAGTACTTC. Its protein product is CASLPGRGRYEQYF.

The chain couples TRBV28 to TRBJ1-2; D gene uncertain. CDR3 size: 11 residues. Trimming pared 6 bases from V and 3 bases from J, leaving 5 bases between. Germline V gene lookup returns CDR1 MDHEN and CDR2 SYDVKM. CDR3 amino acids: CASRRDYGYTF. DNA of the CDR3: TGTGCCAGCAGACGGGACTATGGCTACACCTTC.

The chain combines TRBV5-1 with TRBJ1-2; possibly TRBD1 for D (5 bases). The CDR3 totals 13 residues. Germline-derived CDR1 and CDR2 are SGHRS and YFSETQ. The V end lost 0 bases, the J end lost 5 bases, and 8 bases lay between the germline ends. CDR3 sequence (DNA): TGCGCCAGCAGCTTGGCGGCAGGGTATGGCTACACCTTC. Translated, it gives CASSLAAGYGYTF.

CDR3 sequence (DNA): TGTGCCAGCAGTCCATGGGGGGAATCTGGGGCCAACGTCCTGACTTTC. Protein product: CASSPWGESGANVLTF. V is TRBV28 and J is TRBJ2-6; a possible D gene is TRBD2 (6 bases). The germline V gene has CDR1 MDHEN and CDR2 SYDVKM. V lost 5 bases to trimming and J lost 1 base, with 12 bases between them. CDR3 length: 16 residues.

In this sample, this clone turned up once. The J gene is TRBJ2-3, the V gene TRBV7-2; 9 bases fit TRBD1. The V gene's germline CDR1 is SGHTA and CDR2 FQGNSA. Trimming removed 4 bases from V and 4 bases from J; junction bases left unmatched: 9. The CDR3 is 16 amino acids. The CDR3 nucleotides read TGTGCCAGCAGCTCTATCGGGACAGGGAAAGCAGATACGCAGTATTTT. The encoded protein is CASSSIGTGKADTQYF.

The gene calls are TRBV12-5 and TRBJ2-1, with a weak D call TRBD2 (5 bases). The CDR3 length is 13 residues. Looked up from germline, CDR1 is LGHNT and CDR2 is FRNRAP. V lost 7 bases and J lost 9, with 16 bases in between. CDR3 in amino acids: CASAMRVEGEQFF. The CDR3 DNA reads TGTGCTAGTGCCATGCGCGTAGAGGGTGAGCAGTTCTTC.

This chain uses TRBV5-1 with TRBJ2-1, with TRBD2 identical over 7 bases. Germline values: CDR1 SGHRS, CDR2 YFSETQ. The CDR3 is 15 amino acids. V gave up 8 bases and J gave up 0 bases; unmatched junction bases: 8. The chain's CDR3 is CASHLAASSYNEQFF. In nucleotides, the CDR3 is TGCGCCAGTCACCTAGCGGCAAGCTCCTACAATGAGCAGTTCTTC.

The chain is built from TRBV27 and TRBJ2-5; 7 nucleotides align to TRBD2. The CDR3 has 16 residues. Germline V lookup: CDR1 MNHEY, CDR2 SMNVEV (reference sequence). V dropped 5 bases and J dropped 2; count of bases not matched to a gene: 11. This CDR3 reads CASSKRTSGNQETQYF. The DNA of the CDR3 is TGTGCCAGCAGTAAAAGGACTAGTGGGAATCAAGAGACCCAGTACTTC.

The chain combines TRBV25-1 with TRBJ1-4; TRBD1 aligns across 8 bases. The germline V gene has CDR1 MGHDK and CDR2 SYGVNS. CDR3 length equals 13 residues. With 7 bases clipped from V and 7 bases from J, the junction kept 5 bases outside the gene matches. CDR3 sequence (DNA): TGTGCCAGCACTCACAGGGGGTTTGAAAAACTGTTTTTT. This encodes CASTHRGFEKLFF.

The count of this clone is one. This rearrangement joins TRBV29-1 to TRBJ2-5, with 10 bases identical to TRBD2. V gave up 2 bases and J gave up 5 bases; unmatched junction bases: 11. The CDR3 extends over 16 amino acids. In germline, CDR1 is SQVTM, CDR2 ANQGSEA. The CDR3 coding sequence is TGCAGCGTTGAACCCTTCACTAGCGGGAAGGGGGAGACCCAGTACTTC. The encoded protein is CSVEPFTSGKGETQYF.

The chain has TRBV5-1 and TRBJ2-1; 8 positions agree with TRBD1. Germline values: CDR1 SGHRS, CDR2 YFSETQ. The CDR3 sequence is 16 residues long. V trimming: 4 bases; J trimming: 6 bases; junction bases outside the gene matches: 12. The chain's CDR3 is CASSPTVGQVTNEQFF. The CDR3 region has the DNA TGCGCCAGCAGCCCTACCGTGGGACAGGTGACCAATGAGCAGTTCTTC.

The V call is TRBV4-1, the J call TRBJ1-4; D unclear. V was clipped by 1 base and J by 7 bases, with 22 bases between them. The germline gives CDR1 MGHRA, CDR2 YSYEKL. The length of the CDR3 is 18 residues. The CDR3 sequence: CASSQAAGSGPRTEKLFF. The CDR3 DNA is TGCGCCAGCAGCCAAGCGGCCGGTAGCGGGCCGAGAACTGAAAAACTGTTTTTT.